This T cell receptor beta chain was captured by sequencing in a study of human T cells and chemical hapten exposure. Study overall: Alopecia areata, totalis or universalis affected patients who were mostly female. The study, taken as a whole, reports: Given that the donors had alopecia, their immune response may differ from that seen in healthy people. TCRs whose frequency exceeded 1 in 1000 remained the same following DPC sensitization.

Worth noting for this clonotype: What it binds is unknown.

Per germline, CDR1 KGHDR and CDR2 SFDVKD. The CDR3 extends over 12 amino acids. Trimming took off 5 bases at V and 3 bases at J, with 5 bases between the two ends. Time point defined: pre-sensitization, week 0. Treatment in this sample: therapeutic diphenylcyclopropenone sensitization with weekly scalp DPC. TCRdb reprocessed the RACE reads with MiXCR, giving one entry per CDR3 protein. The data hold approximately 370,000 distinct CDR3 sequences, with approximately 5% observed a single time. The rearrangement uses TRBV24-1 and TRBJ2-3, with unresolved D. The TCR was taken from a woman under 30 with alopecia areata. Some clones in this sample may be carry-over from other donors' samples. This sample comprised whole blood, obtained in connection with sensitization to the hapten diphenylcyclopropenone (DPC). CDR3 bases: TGTGCCACCAGTGCCAATACAGATACGCAGTATTTT. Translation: CATSANTDTQYF.